These T cell receptor beta chains were read from a single sample in a study of shared clonotypes between healthy human individuals. Clones were read by immunoSEQ multiplex PCR, and TCRdb kept only the in-frame ones, dropping some. This repertoire shows some 630,000 clones, approximately 79% found once; its top ten account for approximately 1.8%. The sample comprised memory CD4+ T cells sorted from blood. All receptors come from a woman aged 30 to 39 in good health. The CDR3 runs from the conserved cysteine through the conserved F or W. The order of the fields is D gene, V gene, CDR3 length, clone size, J gene, CDR3 protein, CDR3 DNA. D genes are given only for firm matches. Only part of the rows carry a size: once, few, many, or a class if the clone is expanded.

D: -
V: TRBV6-6
length: 14
size: -
J: TRBJ1-1
CDR3: CASRSNQVNTEAFF
DNA: TGTGCCAGCAGGTCCAACCAGGTGAACACTGAAGCTTTCTTT

D: TRBD2
V: TRBV7-9
length: 13
size: -
J: TRBJ2-5
CDR3: CASSLLAEETQYF
DNA: TGTGCCAGCAGCTTACTAGCGGAAGAGACCCAGTACTTC

D: -
V: TRBV18
length: 13
size: -
J: TRBJ2-1
CDR3: CASSPGLDNEQFF
DNA: TGTGCCAGCTCACCAGGCCTAGACAATGAGCAGTTCTTC

D: -
V: TRBV6-1
length: 12
size: -
J: TRBJ1-2
CDR3: CGTGWTNYGYTF
DNA: TGCGGAACTGGGTGGACTAACTATGGCTACACCTTC

D: -
V: TRBV27
length: 15
size: few
J: TRBJ2-1
CDR3: CASSDIASSYNEQFF
DNA: TGTGCCAGCAGTGATATAGCAAGCTCCTACAATGAGCAGTTCTTC

D: TRBD1
V: TRBV28
length: 16
size: -
J: TRBJ1-5
CDR3: CASSLRQGQSNQPQHF
DNA: TGTGCCAGCAGTCTCCGCCAGGGACAGAGCAATCAGCCCCAGCATTTT

D: TRBD2
V: TRBV15
length: 16
size: -
J: TRBJ2-5
CDR3: CATSKGLAGEGETQYF
DNA: TGTGCCACCAGCAAAGGACTAGCGGGAGAAGGCGAGACCCAGTACTTC

D: -
V: TRBV15
length: 15
size: few
J: TRBJ1-4
CDR3: CATSRDRSTVEKLFF
DNA: TGTGCCACCAGCAGAGATAGGTCGACGGTTGAAAAACTGTTTTTT

D: -
V: TRBV6-5
length: 16
size: -
J: TRBJ2-7
CDR3: CASSYSYPGASYEQYF
DNA: TGTGCCAGCAGTTACTCGTACCCGGGGGCGAGCTACGAGCAGTACTTC

D: TRBD2
V: TRBV5-1
length: 15
size: -
J: TRBJ2-7
CDR3: CASSRWTSGSYEQYF
DNA: TGCGCCAGCAGCAGGTGGACTAGCGGGAGTTACGAGCAGTACTTC

D: TRBD1
V: TRBV7-6
length: 17
size: -
J: TRBJ1-2
CDR3: CASSPIGTGGVEDGYTF
DNA: TGTGCCAGCAGCCCCATCGGGACAGGGGGCGTGGAGGATGGCTACACCTTC

D: -
V: TRBV18
length: 16
size: -
J: TRBJ2-2
CDR3: CASSLGSKLGTGELFF
DNA: TGTGCCAGCTCACTGGGCAGCAAGCTCGGCACCGGGGAGCTGTTTTTT

D: -
V: TRBV18
length: 13
size: -
J: TRBJ2-3
CDR3: CATTAGNTDTQYF
DNA: TGTGCCACCACTGCGGGGAACACAGATACGCAGTATTTT

D: -
V: TRBV29-1
length: 12
size: -
J: TRBJ1-1
CDR3: CSVGFVGTEAFF
DNA: TGCAGCGTTGGGTTCGTCGGCACAGAAGCTTTCTTT

D: -
V: TRBV4-1
length: 14
size: many
J: TRBJ2-2
CDR3: CASSQEWNTGELFF
DNA: TGCGCCAGCAGCCAAGAATGGAACACCGGGGAGCTGTTTTTT

D: TRBD2
V: TRBV19
length: 17
size: -
J: TRBJ2-3
CDR3: CASSSVWASGSADTQYF
DNA: TGTGCCAGTAGTAGCGTTTGGGCTAGCGGGAGCGCAGATACGCAGTATTTT

D: -
V: TRBV11-3
length: 20
size: many
J: TRBJ2-2
CDR3: CASSLDLGWGPQKSTGELFF
DNA: TGTGCCAGCAGCTTAGATCTTGGTTGGGGGCCCCAAAAAAGCACCGGGGAGCTGTTTTTT

D: TRBD1
V: TRBV11-2
length: 18
size: once
J: TRBJ2-2
CDR3: CASSLDPWGTGGTGELFF
DNA: TGTGCCAGCAGCTTAGATCCTTGGGGGACAGGGGGCACCGGGGAGCTGTTTTTT